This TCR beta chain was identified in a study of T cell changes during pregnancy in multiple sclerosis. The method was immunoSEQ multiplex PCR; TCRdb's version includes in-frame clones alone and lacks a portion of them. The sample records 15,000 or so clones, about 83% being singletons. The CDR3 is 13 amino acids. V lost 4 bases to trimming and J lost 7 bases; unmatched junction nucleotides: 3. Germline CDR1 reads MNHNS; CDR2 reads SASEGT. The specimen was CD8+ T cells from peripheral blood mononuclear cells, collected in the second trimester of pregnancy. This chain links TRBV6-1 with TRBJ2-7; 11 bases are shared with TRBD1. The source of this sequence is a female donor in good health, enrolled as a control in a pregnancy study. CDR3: CASSVDRGREQYF. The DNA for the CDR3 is TGTGCCAGCAGTGTGGACAGGGGGCGAGAGCAGTACTTC.